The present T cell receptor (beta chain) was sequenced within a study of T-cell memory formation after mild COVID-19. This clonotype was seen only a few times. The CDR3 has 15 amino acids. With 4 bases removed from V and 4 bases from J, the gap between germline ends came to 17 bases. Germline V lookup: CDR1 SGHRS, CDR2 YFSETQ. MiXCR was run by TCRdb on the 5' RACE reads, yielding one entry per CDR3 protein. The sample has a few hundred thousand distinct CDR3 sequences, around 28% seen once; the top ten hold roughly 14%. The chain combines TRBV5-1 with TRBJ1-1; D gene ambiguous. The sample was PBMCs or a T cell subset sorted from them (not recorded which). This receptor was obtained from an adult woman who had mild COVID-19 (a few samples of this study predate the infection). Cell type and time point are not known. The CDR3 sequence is CASSGSGGWVTEAFF. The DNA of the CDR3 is TGCGCCAGCAGCGGCTCCGGAGGTTGGGTCACTGAAGCTTTCTTT. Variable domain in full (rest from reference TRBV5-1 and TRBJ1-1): KAGVTQTPRYLIKTRGQQVTLSCSPISGHRSVSWYQQTPGQGLQFLFEYFSETQRNKGNFPGRFSGRQFSNSRSEMNVSTLELGDSALYLCASSGSGGWVTEAFFGQGTRLTVV.